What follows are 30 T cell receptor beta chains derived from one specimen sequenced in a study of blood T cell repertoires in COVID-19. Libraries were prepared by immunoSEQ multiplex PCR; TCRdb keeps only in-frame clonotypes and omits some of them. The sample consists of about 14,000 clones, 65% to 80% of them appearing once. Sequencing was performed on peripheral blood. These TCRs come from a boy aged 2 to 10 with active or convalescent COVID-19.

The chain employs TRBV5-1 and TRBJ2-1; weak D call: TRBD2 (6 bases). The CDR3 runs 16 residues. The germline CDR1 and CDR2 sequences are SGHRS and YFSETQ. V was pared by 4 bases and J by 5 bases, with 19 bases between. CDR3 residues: CASSVTRDFFDNEQFF. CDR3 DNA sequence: TGCGCCAGCAGCGTAACCCGGGACTTTTTCGACAATGAGCAGTTCTTC.

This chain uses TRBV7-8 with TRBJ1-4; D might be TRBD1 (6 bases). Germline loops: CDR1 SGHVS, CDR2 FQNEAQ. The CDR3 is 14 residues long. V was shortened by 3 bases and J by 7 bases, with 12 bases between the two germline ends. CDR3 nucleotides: TGTGCCAGCAGCTTCAGGGGAGTAAGTGAAAAACTGTTTTTT. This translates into CASSFRGVSEKLFF. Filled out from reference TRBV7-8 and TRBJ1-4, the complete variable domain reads GAGVSQSPRYKVAKRGQDVALRCDPISGHVSLFWYQQALGQGPEFLTYFQNEAQLDKSGLPSDRFFAERPEGSVSTLKIQRTQQEDSAVYLCASSFRGVSEKLFFGSGTQLSVL.

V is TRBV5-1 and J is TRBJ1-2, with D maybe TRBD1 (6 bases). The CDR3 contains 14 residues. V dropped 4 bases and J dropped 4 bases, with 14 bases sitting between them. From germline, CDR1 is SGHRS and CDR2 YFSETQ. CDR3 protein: CASSRTVGGYGYTF. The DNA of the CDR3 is TGCGCCAGCAGCCGGACAGTAGGCGGCTATGGCTACACCTTC.

The CDR3 DNA sequence: TGTGCCTGGAGTCCGGGACAGCGCAATATCTATAGCAATCAGCCCCAGCATTTT. It encodes CAWSPGQRNIYSNQPQHF. This chain connects TRBV30 to TRBJ1-5; 7 bases agree with TRBD1. V lost 2 bases, J lost 0 bases, and 13 bases stayed unmatched. Germline V gives CDR1 GTSNPN, CDR2 SVGIG (reference sequence). The CDR3 runs 18 residues.

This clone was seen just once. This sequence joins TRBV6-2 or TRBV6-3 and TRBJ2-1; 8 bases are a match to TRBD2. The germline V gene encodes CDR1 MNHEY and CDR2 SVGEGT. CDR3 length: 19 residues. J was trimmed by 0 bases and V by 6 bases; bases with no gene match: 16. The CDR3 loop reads CASSPLGLGARSSYNEQFF. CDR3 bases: TGTGCCAGCAGCCCTTTGGGACTAGGGGCTCGGAGCTCCTACAATGAGCAGTTCTTC.

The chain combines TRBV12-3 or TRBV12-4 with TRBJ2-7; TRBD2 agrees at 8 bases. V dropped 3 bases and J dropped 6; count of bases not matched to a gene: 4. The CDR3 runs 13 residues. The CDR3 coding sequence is TGTGCCAGCAGTTTTCGGGAGGGAGGCGAGCAGTACTTC. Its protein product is CASSFREGGEQYF.

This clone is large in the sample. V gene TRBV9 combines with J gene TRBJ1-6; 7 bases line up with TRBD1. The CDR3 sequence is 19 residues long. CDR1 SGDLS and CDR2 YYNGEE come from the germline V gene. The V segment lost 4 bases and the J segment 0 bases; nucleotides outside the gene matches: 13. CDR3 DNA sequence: TGTGCCAGCAGCCCGCGCCCAGAACAGGGGACCTCCTATAATTCACCCCTCCACTTT. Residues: CASSPRPEQGTSYNSPLHF.

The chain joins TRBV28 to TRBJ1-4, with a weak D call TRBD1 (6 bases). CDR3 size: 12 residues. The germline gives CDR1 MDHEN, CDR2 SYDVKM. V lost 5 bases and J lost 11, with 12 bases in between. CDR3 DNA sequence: TGTGCCAGCAGTATCGGGACACCTAAACTGTTTTTT. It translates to CASSIGTPKLFF.

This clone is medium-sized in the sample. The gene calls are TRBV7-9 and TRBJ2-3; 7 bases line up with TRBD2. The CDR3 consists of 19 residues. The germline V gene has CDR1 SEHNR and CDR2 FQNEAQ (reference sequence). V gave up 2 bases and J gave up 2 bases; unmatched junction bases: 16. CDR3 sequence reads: CASSLRPYTGTTPTDTQYF. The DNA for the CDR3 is TGTGCCAGCAGCTTAAGACCTTACACCGGGACTACCCCCACAGATACGCAGTATTTT.

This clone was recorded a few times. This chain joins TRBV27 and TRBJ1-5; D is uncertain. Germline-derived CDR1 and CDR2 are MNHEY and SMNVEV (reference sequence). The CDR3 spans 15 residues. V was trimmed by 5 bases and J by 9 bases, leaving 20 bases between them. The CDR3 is CASSPEFDGLGPQHF. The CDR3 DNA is TGTGCCAGCAGTCCCGAGTTCGACGGACTCGGGCCCCAGCATTTT.

The CDR3 DNA is TGTGCCAGCAGCCCCGCGGGGGCCCTCCTCTACGAGCAGTACTTC. Its translation is CASSPAGALLYEQYF. The gene calls are TRBV7-6 and TRBJ2-7, with D perhaps matching TRBD2 (7 bases). V gave up 5 bases and J gave up 3 bases, with 17 bases separating them. The CDR3 has 15 residues. Looked up from germline, CDR1 is SGHVS and CDR2 is FNYEAQ.

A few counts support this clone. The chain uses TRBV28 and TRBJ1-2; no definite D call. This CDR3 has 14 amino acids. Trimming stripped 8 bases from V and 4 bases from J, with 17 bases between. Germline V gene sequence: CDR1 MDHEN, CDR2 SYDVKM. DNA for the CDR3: TGTGCCAGCCGTGAGTCCCGGGGAGGCTATGGCTACACCTTC. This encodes CASRESRGGYGYTF.

The CDR3 DNA follows: TGTGCCACCTCGAGCGACAGTTCCTACGAGCAGTACGTC. It encodes CATSSDSSYEQYV. The J gene is TRBJ2-7, the V gene TRBV10-3; D might be TRBD1 (5 bases). The CDR3 has 13 amino acids. Trimming cost V 10 bases and J 1 base, with 14 bases left between them. CDR1 is ENHRY, CDR2 SYGVKD, per germline.

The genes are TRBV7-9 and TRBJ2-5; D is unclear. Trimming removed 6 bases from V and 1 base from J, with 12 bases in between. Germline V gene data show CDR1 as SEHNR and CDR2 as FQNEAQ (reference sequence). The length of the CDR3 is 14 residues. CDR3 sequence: CASRRGASQETQYF. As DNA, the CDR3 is TGTGCCAGCAGAAGAGGAGCCAGCCAAGAGACCCAGTACTTC.

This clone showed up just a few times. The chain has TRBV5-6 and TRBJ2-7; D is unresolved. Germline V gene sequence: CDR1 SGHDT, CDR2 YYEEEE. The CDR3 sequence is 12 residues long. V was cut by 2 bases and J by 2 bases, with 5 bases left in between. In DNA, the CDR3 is TGTGCCAGCAGCTTAACACCCTACGAGCAGTACTTC. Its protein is CASSLTPYEQYF.

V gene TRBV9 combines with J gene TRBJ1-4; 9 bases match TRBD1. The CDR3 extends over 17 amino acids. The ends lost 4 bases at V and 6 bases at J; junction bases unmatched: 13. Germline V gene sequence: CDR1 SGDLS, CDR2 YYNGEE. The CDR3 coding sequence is TGTGCCAGCAGCCTAGGGATACGGACAGGGGAAGATGAAAAACTGTTTTTT. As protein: CASSLGIRTGEDEKLFF. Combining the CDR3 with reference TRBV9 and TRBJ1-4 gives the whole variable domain DSGVTQTPKHLITATGQRVTLRCSPRSGDLSVYWYQQSLDQGLQFLIQYYNGEERAKGNILERFSAQQFPDLHSELNLSSLELGDSALYFCASSLGIRTGEDEKLFFGSGTQLSVL.

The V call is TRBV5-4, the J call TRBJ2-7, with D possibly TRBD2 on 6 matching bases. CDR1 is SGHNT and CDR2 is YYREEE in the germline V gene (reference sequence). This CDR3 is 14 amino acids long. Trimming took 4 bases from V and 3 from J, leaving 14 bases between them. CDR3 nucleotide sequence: TGTGCCAGCAGCAGAGGAGGGTCGGGCTACGAGCAGTACTTC. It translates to CASSRGGSGYEQYF.

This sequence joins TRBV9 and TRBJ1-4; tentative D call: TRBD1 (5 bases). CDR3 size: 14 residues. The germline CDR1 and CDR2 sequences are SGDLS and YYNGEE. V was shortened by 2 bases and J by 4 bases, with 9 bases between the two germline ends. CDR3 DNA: TGTGCCAGCAGCGTTACAGGCTTTAATGAAAAACTGTTTTTT. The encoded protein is CASSVTGFNEKLFF.

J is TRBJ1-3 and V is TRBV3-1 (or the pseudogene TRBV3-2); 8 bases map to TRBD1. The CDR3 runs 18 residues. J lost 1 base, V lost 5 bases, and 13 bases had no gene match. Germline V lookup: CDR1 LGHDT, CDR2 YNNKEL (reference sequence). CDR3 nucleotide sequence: TGTGCCAGCAGCAAAAAGGGGGCAGGGGGCGCGTCTGGAAACACCATATATTTT. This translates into CASSKKGAGGASGNTIYF.

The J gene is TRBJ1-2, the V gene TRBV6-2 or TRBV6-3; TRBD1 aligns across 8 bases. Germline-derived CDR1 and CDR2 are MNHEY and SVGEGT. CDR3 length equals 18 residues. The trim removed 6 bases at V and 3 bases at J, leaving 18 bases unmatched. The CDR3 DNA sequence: TGTGCCAGCAGCTCCATTCCCGGGACAGGCCGCTTCTACTATGGCTACACCTTC. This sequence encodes CASSSIPGTGRFYYGYTF.

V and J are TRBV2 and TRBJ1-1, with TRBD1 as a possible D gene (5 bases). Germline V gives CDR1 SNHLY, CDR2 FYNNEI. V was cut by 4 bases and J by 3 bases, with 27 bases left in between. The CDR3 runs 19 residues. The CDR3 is CASSGVLLSGRVGDTEAFF. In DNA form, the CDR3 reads TGTGCCAGCAGTGGGGTCCTACTTTCTGGCAGGGTTGGGGACACTGAAGCTTTCTTT.

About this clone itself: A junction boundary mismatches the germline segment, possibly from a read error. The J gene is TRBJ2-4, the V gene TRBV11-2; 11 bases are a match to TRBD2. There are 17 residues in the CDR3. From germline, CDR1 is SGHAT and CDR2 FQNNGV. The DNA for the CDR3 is TGTGCCAGCAGCTTAGTTCGTAGCGGGGGGGCCAGAAACATTCAGTACTTC. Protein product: CASSLVRSGGARNIQYF.

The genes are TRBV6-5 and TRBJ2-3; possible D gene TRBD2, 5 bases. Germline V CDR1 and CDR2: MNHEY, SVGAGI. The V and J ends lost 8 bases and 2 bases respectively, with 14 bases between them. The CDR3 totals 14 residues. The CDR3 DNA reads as TGTGCCAGCCGATATTTCCGGGACACAGATACGCAGTATTTT. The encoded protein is CASRYFRDTDTQYF.

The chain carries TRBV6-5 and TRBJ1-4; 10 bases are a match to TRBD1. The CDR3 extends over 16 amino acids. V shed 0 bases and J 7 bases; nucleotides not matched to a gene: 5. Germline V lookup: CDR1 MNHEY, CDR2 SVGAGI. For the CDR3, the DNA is TGTGCCAGCAGTTACTCGAGGGGGGACAGGGGTGAAAAACTGTTTTTT. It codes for CASSYSRGDRGEKLFF.

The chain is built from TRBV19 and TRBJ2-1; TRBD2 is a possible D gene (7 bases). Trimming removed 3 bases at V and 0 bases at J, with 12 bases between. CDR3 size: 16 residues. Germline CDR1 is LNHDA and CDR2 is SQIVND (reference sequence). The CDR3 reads CASSIQGGGSYNEQFF. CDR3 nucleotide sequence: TGTGCCAGTAGTATCCAGGGAGGGGGCTCCTACAATGAGCAGTTCTTC.

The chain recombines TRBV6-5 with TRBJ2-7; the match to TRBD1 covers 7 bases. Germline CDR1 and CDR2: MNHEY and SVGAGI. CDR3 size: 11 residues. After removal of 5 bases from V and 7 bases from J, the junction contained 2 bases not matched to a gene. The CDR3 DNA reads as TGTGCCAGCAGTCTACAGGGGGAGCAGTACGTC. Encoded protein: CASSLQGEQYV.

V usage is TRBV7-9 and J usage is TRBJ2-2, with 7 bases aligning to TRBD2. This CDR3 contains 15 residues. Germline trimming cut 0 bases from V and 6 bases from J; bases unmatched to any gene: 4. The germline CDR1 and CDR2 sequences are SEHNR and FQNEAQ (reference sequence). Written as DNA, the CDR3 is TGTGCCAGCAGCTTAGCAGGCGGGGGACCCGGGGAGCTGTTTTTT. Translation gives CASSLAGGGPGELFF. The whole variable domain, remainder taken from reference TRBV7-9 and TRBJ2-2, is DTGVSQNPRHKITKRGQNVTFRCDPISEHNRLYWYRQTLGQGPEFLTYFQNEAQLEKSRLLSDRFSAERPKGSFSTLEIQRTEQGDSAMYLCASSLAGGGPGELFFGEGSRLTVL.

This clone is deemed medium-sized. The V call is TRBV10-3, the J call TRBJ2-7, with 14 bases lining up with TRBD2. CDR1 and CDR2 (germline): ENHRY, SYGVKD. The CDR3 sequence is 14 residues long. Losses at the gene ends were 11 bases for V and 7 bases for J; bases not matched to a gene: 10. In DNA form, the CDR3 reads TGTGCCTCGGGACTAGCGGGAGTATCCGAGGAGCAGTACTTC. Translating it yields CASGLAGVSEEQYF.

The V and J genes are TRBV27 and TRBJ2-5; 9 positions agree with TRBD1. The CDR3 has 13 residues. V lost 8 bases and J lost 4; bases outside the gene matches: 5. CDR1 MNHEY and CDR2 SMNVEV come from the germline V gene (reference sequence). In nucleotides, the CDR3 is TGTGCCAGCGGGGACAGGGCCCGAGAGACCCAGTACTTC. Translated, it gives CASGDRARETQYF.

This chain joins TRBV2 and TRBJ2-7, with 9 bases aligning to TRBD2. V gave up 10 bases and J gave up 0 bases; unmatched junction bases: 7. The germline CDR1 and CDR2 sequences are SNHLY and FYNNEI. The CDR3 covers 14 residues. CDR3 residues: CANQRGASSYEQYF. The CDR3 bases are TGTGCCAACCAGCGGGGGGCTTCCTCCTACGAGCAGTACTTC.